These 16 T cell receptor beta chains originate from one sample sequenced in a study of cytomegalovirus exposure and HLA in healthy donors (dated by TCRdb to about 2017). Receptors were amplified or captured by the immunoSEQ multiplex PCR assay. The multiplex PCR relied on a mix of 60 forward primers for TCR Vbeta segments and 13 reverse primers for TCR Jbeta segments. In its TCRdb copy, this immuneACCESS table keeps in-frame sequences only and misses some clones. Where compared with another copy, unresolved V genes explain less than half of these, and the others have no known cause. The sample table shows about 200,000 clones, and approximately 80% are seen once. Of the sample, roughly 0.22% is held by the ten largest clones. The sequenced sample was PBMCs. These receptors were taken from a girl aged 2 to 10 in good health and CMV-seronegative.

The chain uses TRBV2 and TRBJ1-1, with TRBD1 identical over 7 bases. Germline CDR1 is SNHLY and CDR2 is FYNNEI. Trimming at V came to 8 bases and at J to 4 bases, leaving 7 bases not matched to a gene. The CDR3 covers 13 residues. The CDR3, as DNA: TGTGCCAGCGAGGGGGCAGGGAGCACTGAAGCTTTCTTT. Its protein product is CASEGAGSTEAFF.

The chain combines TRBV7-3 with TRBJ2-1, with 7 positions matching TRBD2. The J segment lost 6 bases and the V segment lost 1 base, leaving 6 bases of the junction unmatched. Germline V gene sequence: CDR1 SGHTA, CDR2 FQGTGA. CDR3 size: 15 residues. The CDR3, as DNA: TGTGCCAGCAGCTTAATGGGGGGGGGTTTCAATGAGCAGTTCTTC. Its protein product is CASSLMGGGFNEQFF.

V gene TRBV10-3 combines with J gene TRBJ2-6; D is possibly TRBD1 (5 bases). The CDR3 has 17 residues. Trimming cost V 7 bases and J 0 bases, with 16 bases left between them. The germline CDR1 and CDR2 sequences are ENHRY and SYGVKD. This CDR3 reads CAITTGNLSSGANVLTF. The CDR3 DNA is TGTGCCATCACCACAGGAAACCTCTCCTCTGGGGCCAACGTCCTGACTTTC.

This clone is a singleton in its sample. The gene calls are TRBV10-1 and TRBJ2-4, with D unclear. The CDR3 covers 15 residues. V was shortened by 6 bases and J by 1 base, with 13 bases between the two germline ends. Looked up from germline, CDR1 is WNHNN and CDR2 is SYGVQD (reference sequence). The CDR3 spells CASSDTNRAKNIQYF. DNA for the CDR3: TGCGCCAGCAGCGACACCAATCGCGCCAAAAACATTCAGTACTTC.

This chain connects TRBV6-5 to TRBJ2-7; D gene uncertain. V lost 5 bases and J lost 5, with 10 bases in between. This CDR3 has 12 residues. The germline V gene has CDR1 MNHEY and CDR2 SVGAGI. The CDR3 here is CASSERGNEQYF. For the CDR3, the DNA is TGTGCCAGCAGTGAACGCGGAAACGAGCAGTACTTC.

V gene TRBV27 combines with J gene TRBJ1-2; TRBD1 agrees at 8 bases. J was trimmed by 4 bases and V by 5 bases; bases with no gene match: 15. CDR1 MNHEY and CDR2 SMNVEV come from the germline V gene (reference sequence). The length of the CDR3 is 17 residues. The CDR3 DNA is TGTGCCAGCAGTCCGCCGCTCATGACAGGGGATGTCTATGGCTACACCTTC. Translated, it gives CASSPPLMTGDVYGYTF.

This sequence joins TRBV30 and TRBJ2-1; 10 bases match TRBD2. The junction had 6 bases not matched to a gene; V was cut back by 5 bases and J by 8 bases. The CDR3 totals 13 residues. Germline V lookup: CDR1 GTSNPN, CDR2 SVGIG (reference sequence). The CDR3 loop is CAWEREGLYEQFF. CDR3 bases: TGTGCCTGGGAGCGGGAGGGCCTATATGAGCAGTTCTTC.

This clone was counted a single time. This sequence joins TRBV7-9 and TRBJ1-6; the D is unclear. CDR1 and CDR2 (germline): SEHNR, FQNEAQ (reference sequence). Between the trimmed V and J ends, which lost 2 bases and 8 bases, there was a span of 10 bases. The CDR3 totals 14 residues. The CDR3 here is CASSLYNQDSPLHF. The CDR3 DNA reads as TGTGCCAGCAGCTTATATAATCAGGATTCACCCCTCCACTTT.

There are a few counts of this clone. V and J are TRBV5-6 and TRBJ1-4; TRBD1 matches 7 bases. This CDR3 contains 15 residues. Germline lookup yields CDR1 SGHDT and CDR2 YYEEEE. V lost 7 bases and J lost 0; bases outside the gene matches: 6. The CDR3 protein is CASGKDRATNEKLFF. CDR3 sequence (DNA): TGTGCCAGCGGTAAAGACAGGGCAACTAATGAAAAACTGTTTTTT.

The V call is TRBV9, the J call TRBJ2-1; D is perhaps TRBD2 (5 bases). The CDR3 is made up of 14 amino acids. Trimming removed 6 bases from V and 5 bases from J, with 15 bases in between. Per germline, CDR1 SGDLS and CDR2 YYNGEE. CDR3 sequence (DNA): TGTGCCAGCAACGACTGGGGAGTCCACAATGAGCAGTTCTTC. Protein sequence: CASNDWGVHNEQFF.

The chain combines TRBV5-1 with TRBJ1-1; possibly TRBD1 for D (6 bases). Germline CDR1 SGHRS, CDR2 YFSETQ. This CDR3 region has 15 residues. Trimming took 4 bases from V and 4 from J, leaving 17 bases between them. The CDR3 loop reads CASSPEDSSLTEAFF. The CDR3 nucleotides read TGCGCCAGCAGCCCCGAGGACAGTTCACTCACTGAAGCTTTCTTT.

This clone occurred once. CDR3 DNA: TGCGCCAGCAGCACCTCAGGACTGACCTACGAGCAGTACTTC. Its protein product is CASSTSGLTYEQYF. The rearrangement links TRBV5-1 to TRBJ2-7, with TRBD2 as a possible D gene (5 bases). Germline-derived CDR1 and CDR2 are SGHRS and YFSETQ. The CDR3 has 14 amino acids. V lost 4 bases to trimming and J lost 2 bases, with 13 bases between them.

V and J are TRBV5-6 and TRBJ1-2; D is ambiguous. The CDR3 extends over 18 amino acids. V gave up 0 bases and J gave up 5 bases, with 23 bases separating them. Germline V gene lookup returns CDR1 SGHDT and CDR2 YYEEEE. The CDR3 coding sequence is TGTGCCAGCAGCTTGGCCTTTTATAAGGGAGGGATTGTTTATGGCTACACCTTC. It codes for CASSLAFYKGGIVYGYTF.

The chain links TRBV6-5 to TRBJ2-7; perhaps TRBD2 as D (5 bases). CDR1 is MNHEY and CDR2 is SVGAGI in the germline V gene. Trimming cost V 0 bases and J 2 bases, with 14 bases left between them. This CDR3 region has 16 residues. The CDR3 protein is CASSYSSAGNTYEQYF. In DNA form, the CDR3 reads TGTGCCAGCAGTTACTCGAGCGCCGGGAATACCTACGAGCAGTACTTC.

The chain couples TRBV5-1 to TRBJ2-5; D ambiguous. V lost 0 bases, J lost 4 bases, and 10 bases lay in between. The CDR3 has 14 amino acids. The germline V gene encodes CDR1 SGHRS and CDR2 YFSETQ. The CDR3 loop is CASSLEPGRETQYF. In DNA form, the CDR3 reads TGCGCCAGCAGCTTGGAGCCGGGTCGAGAGACCCAGTACTTC.

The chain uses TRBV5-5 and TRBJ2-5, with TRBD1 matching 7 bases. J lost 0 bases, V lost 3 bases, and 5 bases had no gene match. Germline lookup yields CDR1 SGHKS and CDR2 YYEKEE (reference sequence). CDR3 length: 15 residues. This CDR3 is CASSWPGTDQETQYF. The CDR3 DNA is TGTGCCAGCAGCTGGCCGGGGACAGACCAAGAGACCCAGTACTTC.